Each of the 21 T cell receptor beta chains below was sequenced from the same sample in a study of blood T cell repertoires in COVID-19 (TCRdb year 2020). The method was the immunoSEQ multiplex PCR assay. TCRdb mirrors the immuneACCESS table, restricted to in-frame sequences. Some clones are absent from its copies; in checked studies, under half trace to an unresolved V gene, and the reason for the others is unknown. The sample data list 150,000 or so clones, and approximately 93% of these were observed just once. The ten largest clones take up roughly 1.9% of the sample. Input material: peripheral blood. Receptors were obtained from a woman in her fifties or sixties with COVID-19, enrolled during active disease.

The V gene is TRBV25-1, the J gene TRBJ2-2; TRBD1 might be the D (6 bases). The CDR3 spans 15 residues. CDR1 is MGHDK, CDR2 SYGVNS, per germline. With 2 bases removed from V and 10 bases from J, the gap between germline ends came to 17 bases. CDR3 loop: CASSEPGAIEEELFF. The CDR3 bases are TGTGCCAGCAGTGAACCAGGGGCTATAGAGGAGGAGCTGTTTTTT. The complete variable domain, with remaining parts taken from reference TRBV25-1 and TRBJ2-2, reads EADIYQTPRYLVIGTGKKITLECSQTMGHDKMYWYQQDPGMELHLIHYSYGVNSTEKGDLSSESTVSRIRTEHFPLTLESARPSHTSQYLCASSEPGAIEEELFFGEGSRLTVL.

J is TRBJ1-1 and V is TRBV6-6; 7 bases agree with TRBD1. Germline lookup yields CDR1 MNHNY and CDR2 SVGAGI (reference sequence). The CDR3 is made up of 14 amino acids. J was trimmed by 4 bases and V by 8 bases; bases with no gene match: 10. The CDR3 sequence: CASLRQGRSTEAFF. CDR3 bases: TGTGCCAGCCTCCGACAGGGCCGAAGCACTGAAGCTTTCTTT.

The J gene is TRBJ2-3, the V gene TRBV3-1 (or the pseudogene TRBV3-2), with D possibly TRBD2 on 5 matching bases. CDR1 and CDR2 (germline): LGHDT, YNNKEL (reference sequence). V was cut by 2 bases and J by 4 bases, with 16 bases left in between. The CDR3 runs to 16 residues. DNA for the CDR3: TGTGCCAGCAGCCAATTCCTCCAAGGAGGTCCAGATACGCAGTATTTT. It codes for CASSQFLQGGPDTQYF.

For the CDR3, the DNA is TGTGCCAGCAGCTTAGATCACAGCTCTGGAAACACCATATATTTT. Translation: CASSLDHSSGNTIYF. The chain is built from TRBV11-3 and TRBJ1-3; D is undetermined. The CDR3 is 15 residues long. With 0 bases removed from V and 0 bases from J, the gap between germline ends came to 6 bases. Germline-derived CDR1 and CDR2 are SGHNT and YENEEA.

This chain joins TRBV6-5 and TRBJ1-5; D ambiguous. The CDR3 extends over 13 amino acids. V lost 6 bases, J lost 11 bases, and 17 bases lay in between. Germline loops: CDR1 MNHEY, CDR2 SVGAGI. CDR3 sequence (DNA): TGTGCCAGCAGCCCCAGCGGACTCCAGGCCCAGCATTTT. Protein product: CASSPSGLQAQHF.

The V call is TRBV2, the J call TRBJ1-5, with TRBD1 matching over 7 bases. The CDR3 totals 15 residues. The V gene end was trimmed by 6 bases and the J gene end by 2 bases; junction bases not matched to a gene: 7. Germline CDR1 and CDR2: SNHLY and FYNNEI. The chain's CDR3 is CASSAQGLGNQPQHF. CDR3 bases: TGTGCCAGCAGCGCACAGGGGTTAGGCAATCAGCCCCAGCATTTT.

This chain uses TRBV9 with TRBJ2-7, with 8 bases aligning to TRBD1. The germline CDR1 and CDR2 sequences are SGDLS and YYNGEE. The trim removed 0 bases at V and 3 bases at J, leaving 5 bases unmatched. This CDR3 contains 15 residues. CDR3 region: CASSVGDRPYYEQYF. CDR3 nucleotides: TGTGCCAGCAGCGTAGGGGACAGGCCCTACTACGAGCAGTACTTC.

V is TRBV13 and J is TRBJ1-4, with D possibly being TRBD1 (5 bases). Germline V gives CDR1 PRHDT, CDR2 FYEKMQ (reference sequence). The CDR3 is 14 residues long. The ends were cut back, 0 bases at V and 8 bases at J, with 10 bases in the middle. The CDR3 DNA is TGTGCCAGCAGCTTAGGGCGGCGACAGGAAAAACTGTTTTTT. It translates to CASSLGRRQEKLFF. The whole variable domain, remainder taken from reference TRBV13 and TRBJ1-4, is AAGVIQSPRHLIKEKRETATLKCYPIPRHDTVYWYQQGPGQDPQFLISFYEKMQSDKGSIPDRFSAQQFSDYHSELNMSSLELGDSALYFCASSLGRRQEKLFFGSGTQLSVL.

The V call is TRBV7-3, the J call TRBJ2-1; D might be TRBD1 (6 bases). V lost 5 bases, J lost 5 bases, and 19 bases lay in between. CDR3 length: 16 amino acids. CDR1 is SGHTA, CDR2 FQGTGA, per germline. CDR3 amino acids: CASSPFGTRFNNEQFF. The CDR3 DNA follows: TGTGCCAGCAGCCCGTTCGGGACACGGTTTAACAATGAGCAGTTCTTC.

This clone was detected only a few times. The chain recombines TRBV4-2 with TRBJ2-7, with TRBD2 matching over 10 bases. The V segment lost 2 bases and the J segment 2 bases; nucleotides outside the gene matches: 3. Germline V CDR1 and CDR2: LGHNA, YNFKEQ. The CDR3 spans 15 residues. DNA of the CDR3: TGTGCCAGCAGCCAAACTAGCGGGGCAGCCTACGAGCAGTACTTC. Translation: CASSQTSGAAYEQYF.

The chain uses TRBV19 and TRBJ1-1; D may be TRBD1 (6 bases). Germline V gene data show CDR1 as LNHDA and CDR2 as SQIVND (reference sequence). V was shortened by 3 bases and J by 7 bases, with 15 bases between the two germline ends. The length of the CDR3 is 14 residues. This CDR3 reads CASSMGGRAGEAFF. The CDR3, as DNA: TGTGCCAGTAGTATGGGGGGGCGAGCTGGTGAAGCTTTCTTT. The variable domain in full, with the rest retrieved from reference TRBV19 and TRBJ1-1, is DGGITQSPKYLFRKEGQNVTLSCEQNLNHDAMYWYRQDPGQGLRLIYYSQIVNDFQKGDIAEGYSVSREKKESFPLTVTSAQKNPTAFYLCASSMGGRAGEAFFGQGTRLTVV.

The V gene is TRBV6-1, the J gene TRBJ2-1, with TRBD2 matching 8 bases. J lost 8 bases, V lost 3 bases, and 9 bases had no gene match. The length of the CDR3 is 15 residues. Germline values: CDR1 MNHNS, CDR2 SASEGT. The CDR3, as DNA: TGTGCCAGCAGTGATGTCGGGGGGGCCGGGTATGAGCAGTTCTTC. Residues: CASSDVGGAGYEQFF.

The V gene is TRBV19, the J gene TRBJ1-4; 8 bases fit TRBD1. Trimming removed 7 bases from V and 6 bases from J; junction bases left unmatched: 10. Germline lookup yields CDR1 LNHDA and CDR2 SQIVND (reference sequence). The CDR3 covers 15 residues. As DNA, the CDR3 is TGTGCCAGTACTACGGACAGGGTCGTAGATGAAAAACTGTTTTTT. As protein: CASTTDRVVDEKLFF.

The CDR3 sequence is CASSPRGQVTVFSQYF. CDR3 sequence (DNA): TGTGCCAGCAGCCCCCGGGGACAGGTGACCGTATTCTCCCAGTACTTC. The chain uses TRBV5-7 and TRBJ2-5, with 8 bases aligning to TRBD1. TRBV5-7 is classed as an ORF, of uncertain function. The CDR3 loop spans 16 amino acids. J was trimmed by 9 bases and V by 4 bases; bases with no gene match: 17.

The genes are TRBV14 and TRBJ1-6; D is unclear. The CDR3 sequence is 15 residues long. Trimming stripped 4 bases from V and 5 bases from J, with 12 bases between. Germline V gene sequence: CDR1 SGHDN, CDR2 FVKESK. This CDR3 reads CASSPRVRDNSPLHF. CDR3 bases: TGTGCCAGCAGCCCCCGGGTACGTGATAATTCACCCCTCCACTTT.

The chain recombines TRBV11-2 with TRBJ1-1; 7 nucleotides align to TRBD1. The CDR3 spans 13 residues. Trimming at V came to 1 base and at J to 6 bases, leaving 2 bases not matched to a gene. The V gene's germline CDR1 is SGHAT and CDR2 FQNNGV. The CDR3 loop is CASSLVGGSEAFF. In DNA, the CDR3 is TGTGCCAGCAGCTTAGTAGGGGGCTCTGAAGCTTTCTTT.

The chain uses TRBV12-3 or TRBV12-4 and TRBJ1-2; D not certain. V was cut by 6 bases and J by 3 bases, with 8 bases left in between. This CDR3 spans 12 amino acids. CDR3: CASRMADYGYTF. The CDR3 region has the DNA TGTGCCAGCAGGATGGCCGACTATGGCTACACCTTC.

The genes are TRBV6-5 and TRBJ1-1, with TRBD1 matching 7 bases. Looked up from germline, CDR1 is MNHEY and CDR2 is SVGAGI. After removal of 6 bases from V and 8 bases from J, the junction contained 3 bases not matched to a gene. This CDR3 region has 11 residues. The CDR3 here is CASRRQGEAFF. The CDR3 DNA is TGTGCCAGCAGAAGACAGGGCGAAGCTTTCTTT.

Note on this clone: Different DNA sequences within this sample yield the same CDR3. CDR3 region: CASSLDRNTEAFF. CDR3 DNA: TGTGCCAGCAGCTTAGACAGAAACACTGAAGCTTTCTTT. The chain employs TRBV11-3 and TRBJ1-1; D ambiguous. V lost 0 bases and J lost 2, with 4 bases in between. This CDR3 has 13 residues. The germline gives CDR1 SGHNT, CDR2 YENEEA.

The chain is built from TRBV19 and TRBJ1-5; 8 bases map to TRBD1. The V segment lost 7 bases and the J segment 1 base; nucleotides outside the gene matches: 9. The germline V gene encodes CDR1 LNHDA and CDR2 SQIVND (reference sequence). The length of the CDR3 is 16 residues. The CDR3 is CASTQGQGWSNQPQHF. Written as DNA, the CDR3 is TGTGCCAGTACCCAAGGACAGGGTTGGAGCAATCAGCCCCAGCATTTT. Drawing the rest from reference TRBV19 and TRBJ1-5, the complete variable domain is DGGITQSPKYLFRKEGQNVTLSCEQNLNHDAMYWYRQDPGQGLRLIYYSQIVNDFQKGDIAEGYSVSREKKESFPLTVTSAQKNPTAFYLCASTQGQGWSNQPQHFGDGTRLSIL.

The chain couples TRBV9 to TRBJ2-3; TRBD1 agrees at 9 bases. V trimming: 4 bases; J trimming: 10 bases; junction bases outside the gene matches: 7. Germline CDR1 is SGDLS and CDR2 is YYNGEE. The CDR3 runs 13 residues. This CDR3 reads CASSKTGGDSQYF. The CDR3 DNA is TGTGCCAGCAGCAAAACAGGGGGCGACTCGCAGTATTTT.